The clone carrying this T cell receptor beta chain is a singleton in its sample. Its antigen is not known. The entry originates in a study of T cell responses to AZD1222 COVID-19 vaccine. Whole-study results and caveats: Among AZD1222 vaccinees, only 5 to 7 were seropositive at baseline.

Repertoires were generated with immunoSEQ multiplex PCR, while TCRdb's copy carries only in-frame clones and drops some. The sample yields roughly 110,000 clones, about nine tenths seen once. V shed 5 bases and J shed 10 bases, with 15 bases lying between them. Germline CDR1 and CDR2: GTSNPN and SVGIG (reference sequence). The CDR3 sequence is 13 residues long. The input for sequencing was peripheral blood, taken 28 days after the second AZD1222 dose. The rearrangement joins TRBV30 to TRBJ1-6; TRBD1 is a possible D gene (6 bases). This TCR came from an adult who received the AZD1222 COVID-19 vaccine. DNA of the CDR3: TGTGCCTGGGAGAGGGGGATGGGCTCACCCCTCCACTTT. Translation gives CAWERGMGSPLHF.